The 8 T cell receptor beta chains below all came from one sample that was sequenced in a study of T cell changes during pregnancy in multiple sclerosis. Data came from immunoSEQ multiplex PCR; TCRdb stores just in-frame clones and leaves some out. The sample consists of under 150,000 clones, roughly 95% of them appearing once. The source material was peripheral blood, sampled after pregnancy. The receptors originated from a female donor with multiple sclerosis, enrolled in a pregnancy study.

The chain links TRBV29-1 to TRBJ2-5; 7 bases are shared with TRBD2. In germline, CDR1 is SQVTM, CDR2 ANQGSEA. The CDR3 length is 17 residues. V trimming: 7 bases; J trimming: 2 bases; junction bases outside the gene matches: 19. The CDR3 nucleotides are TGCAGCGCCGAAGGGGCCGGCGGGAGTGCGGTTCAAGAGACCCAGTACTTC. Translated: CSAEGAGGSAVQETQYF.

This chain joins TRBV2 and TRBJ2-5; TRBD1 aligns across 7 bases. The CDR3 runs to 14 residues. Trimming cost V 10 bases and J 5 bases; bases outside gene matches: 13. Germline CDR1 SNHLY, CDR2 FYNNEI. CDR3 region: CAIAGGETGETQYF. Written as DNA, the CDR3 is TGTGCCATCGCAGGGGGAGAGACAGGGGAGACCCAGTACTTC.

The genes are TRBV7-6 and TRBJ2-6; a possible D gene is TRBD2 (6 bases). The CDR3 has 19 residues. Trimming pared 0 bases from V and 4 bases from J, leaving 19 bases between. Germline V gives CDR1 SGHVS, CDR2 FNYEAQ. CDR3 region: CASSLAPVMIGRGANVLTF. CDR3 nucleotides: TGTGCCAGCAGCTTAGCCCCCGTGATGATCGGGAGAGGGGCCAACGTCCTGACTTTC. Drawing the rest from reference TRBV7-6 and TRBJ2-6, the complete variable domain is GAGVSQSPRYKVTKRGQDVALRCDPISGHVSLYWYRQALGQGPEFLTYFNYEAQQDKSGLPNDRFSAERPEGSISTLTIQRTEQRDSAMYRCASSLAPVMIGRGANVLTFGAGSRLTVL.

The chain links TRBV19 to TRBJ2-7; TRBD1 matches at 7 bases. The CDR3 covers 13 residues. Germline CDR1 and CDR2: LNHDA and SQIVND (reference sequence). Losses at the gene ends were 9 bases for V and 0 bases for J; bases not matched to a gene: 5. The CDR3 loop reads CASAWDSSYEQYF. The CDR3 region has the DNA TGTGCCAGCGCCTGGGACAGCTCCTACGAGCAGTACTTC.

This rearrangement joins TRBV2 to TRBJ1-5; a possible D gene is TRBD1 (5 bases). The CDR3 sequence is 17 residues long. The V and J ends lost 1 base and 1 base respectively, with 14 bases between them. The germline gives CDR1 SNHLY, CDR2 FYNNEI. CDR3 loop: CASSEDGRRGSNQPQHF. For the CDR3, the DNA is TGTGCCAGCAGTGAAGATGGAAGGAGGGGAAGCAATCAGCCCCAGCATTTT.

The chain joins TRBV6-1 to TRBJ2-1; possibly TRBD2 for D (6 bases). Germline loops: CDR1 MNHNS, CDR2 SASEGT. This CDR3 region has 13 residues. Trimming left V 3 bases short and J 6 bases short, with 9 bases between. The CDR3 sequence is CASSDFSGNEQFF. The CDR3 DNA follows: TGTGCCAGCAGTGATTTTAGCGGCAATGAGCAGTTCTTC.

The chain combines TRBV27 with TRBJ2-1; D is undetermined. The length of the CDR3 is 11 residues. In germline, CDR1 is MNHEY, CDR2 SMNVEV (reference sequence). The V gene lost 3 bases and the J gene lost 7 bases, with 4 bases spanning the gap. The CDR3 loop reads CASSFLNEQFF. CDR3 DNA: TGTGCCAGCAGTTTCTTGAATGAGCAGTTCTTC.

The chain links TRBV23-1 to TRBJ2-5; 11 nucleotides align to TRBD2. TRBV23-1 is given ORF status, its function remaining uncertain. Germline trimming cut 6 bases from V and 3 bases from J; bases unmatched to any gene: 24. The CDR3 runs to 21 residues. The CDR3 nucleotides are TGCGCCAGCAGCCCGACAGGGACCCTACTAGCGGGAGATTGTTACGAAGAGACCCAGTACTTC. Translated, it gives CASSPTGTLLAGDCYEETQYF.